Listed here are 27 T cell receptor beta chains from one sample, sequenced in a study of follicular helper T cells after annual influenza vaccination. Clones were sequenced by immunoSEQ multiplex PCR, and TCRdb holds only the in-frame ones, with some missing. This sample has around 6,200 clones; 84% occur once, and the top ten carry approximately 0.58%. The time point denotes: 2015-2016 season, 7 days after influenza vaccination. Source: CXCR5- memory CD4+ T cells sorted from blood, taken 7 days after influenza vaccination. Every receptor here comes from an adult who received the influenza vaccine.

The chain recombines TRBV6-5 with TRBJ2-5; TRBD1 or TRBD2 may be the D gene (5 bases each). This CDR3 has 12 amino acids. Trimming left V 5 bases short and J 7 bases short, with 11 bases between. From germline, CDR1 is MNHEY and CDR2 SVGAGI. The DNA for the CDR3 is TGTGCCAGCAGTCGCGATGGGGGGACCCAGTACTTC. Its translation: CASSRDGGTQYF.

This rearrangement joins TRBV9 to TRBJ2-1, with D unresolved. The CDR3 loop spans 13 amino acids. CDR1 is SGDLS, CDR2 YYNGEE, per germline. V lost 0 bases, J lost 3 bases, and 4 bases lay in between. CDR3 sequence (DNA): TGTGCCAGCAGCGTAGAGGTCTACAATGAGCAGTTCTTC. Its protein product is CASSVEVYNEQFF.

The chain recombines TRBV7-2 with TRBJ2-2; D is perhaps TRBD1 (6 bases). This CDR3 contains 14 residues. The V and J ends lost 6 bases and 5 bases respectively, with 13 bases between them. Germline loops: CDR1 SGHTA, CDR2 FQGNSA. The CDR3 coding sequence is TGTGCCAGCAGTCCTGGGGGCGGTACCGGGGAGCTGTTTTTT. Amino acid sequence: CASSPGGGTGELFF. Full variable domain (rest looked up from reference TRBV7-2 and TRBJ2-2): GAGVSQSPSNKVTEKGKDVELRCDPISGHTALYWYRQSLGQGLEFLIYFQGNSAPDKSGLPSDRFSAERTGGSVSTLTIQRTQQEDSAVYLCASSPGGGTGELFFGEGSRLTVL.

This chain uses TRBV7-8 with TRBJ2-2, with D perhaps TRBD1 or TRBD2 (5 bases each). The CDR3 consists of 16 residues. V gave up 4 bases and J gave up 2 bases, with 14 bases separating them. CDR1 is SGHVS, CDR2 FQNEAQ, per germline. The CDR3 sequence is CASSSGRIHNTGELFF. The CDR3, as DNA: TGTGCCAGCAGCTCGGGACGGATACACAACACCGGGGAGCTGTTTTTT. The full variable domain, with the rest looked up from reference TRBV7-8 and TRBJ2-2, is GAGVSQSPRYKVAKRGQDVALRCDPISGHVSLFWYQQALGQGPEFLTYFQNEAQLDKSGLPSDRFFAERPEGSVSTLKIQRTQQEDSAVYLCASSSGRIHNTGELFFGEGSRLTVL.

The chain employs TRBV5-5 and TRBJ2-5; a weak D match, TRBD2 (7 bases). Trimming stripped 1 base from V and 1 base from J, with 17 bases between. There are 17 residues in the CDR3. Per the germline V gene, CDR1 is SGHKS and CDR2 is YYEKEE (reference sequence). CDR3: CASSLRLGGPFQETQYF. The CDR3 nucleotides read TGTGCCAGCAGCTTGCGTTTGGGGGGGCCCTTCCAAGAGACCCAGTACTTC.

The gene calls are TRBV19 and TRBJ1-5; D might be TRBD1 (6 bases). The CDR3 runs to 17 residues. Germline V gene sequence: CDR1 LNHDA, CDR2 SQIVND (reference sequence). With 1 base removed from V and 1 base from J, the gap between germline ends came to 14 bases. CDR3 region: CASSIGPRGASNQPQHF. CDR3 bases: TGTGCCAGTAGTATAGGCCCCCGGGGGGCGAGCAATCAGCCCCAGCATTTT.

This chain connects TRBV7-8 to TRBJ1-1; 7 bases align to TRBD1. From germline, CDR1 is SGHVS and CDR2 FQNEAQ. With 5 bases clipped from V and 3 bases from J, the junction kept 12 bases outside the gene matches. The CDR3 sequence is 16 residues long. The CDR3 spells CASSRSSQDRYTEAFF. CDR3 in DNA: TGTGCCAGCAGCCGGTCTAGTCAGGACAGGTACACTGAAGCTTTCTTT.

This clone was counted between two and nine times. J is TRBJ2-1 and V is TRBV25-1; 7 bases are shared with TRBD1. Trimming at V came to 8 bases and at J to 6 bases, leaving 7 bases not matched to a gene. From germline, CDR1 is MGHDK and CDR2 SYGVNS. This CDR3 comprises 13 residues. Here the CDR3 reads CASATGTSNEQFF. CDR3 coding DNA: TGTGCCAGCGCGACAGGGACGAGCAATGAGCAGTTCTTC.

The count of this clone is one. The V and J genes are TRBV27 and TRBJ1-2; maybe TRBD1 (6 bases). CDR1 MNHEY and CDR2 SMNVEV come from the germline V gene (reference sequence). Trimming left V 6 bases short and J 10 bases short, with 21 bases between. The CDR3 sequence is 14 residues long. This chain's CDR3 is CASSSGGRGSFYTF. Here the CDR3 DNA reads TGTGCCAGCAGCTCCGGGGGGAGGGGGAGTTTCTACACCTTC.

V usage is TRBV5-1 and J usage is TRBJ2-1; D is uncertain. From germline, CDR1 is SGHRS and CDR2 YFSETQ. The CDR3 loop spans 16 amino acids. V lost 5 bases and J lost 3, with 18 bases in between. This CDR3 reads CASRVNSLPLYNEQFF. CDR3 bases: TGCGCCAGCAGAGTTAATAGCCTCCCTCTCTACAATGAGCAGTTCTTC.

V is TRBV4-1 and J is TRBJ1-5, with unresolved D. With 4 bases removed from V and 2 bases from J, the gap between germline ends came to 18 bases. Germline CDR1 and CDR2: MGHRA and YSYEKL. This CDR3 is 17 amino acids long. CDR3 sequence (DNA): TGCGCCAGCAGCCCCTTCCCAGAGGCTAGAGGCAATCAGCCCCAGCATTTT. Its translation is CASSPFPEARGNQPQHF.

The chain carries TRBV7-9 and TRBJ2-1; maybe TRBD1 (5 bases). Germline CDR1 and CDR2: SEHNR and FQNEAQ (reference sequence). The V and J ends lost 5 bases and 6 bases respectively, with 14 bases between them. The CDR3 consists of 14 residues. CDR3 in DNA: TGTGCCAGCAGCCCCGGCCCTCAGGGCAATGAGCAGTTCTTC. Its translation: CASSPGPQGNEQFF.

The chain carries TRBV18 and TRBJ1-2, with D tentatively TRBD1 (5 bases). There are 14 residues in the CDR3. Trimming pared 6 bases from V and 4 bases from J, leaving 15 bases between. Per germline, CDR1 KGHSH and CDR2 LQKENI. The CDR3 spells CASSQGRTFYGYTF. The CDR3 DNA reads TGTGCCAGCTCCCAGGGACGGACCTTCTATGGCTACACCTTC.

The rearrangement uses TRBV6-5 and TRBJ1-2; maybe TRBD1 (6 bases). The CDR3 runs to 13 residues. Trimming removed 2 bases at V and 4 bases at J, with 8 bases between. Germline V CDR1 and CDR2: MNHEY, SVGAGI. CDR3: CASSYDRFYGYTF. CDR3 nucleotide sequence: TGTGCCAGCAGTTACGACAGGTTCTATGGCTACACCTTC.

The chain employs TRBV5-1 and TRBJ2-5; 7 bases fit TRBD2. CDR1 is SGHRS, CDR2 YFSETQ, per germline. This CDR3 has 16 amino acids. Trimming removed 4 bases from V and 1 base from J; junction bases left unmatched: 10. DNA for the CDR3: TGCGCCAGCAGCGCCCGGCGGGGGTACCTCCAAGAGACCCAGTACTTC. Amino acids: CASSARRGYLQETQYF.

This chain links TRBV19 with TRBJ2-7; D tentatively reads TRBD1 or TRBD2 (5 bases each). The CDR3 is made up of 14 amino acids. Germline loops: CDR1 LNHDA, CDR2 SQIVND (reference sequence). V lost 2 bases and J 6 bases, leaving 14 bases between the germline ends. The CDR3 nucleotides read TGTGCCAGTAGTATAAAATTGGGGGAAGTCGAGCAGTACTTC. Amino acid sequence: CASSIKLGEVEQYF.

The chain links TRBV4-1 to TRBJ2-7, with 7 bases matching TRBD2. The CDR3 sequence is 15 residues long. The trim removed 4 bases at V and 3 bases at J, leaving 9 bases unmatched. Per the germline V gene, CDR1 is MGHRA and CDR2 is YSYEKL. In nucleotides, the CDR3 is TGCGCCAGCAGCCCTATTCTAGCGGCCATCTACGAGCAGTACTTC. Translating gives CASSPILAAIYEQYF.

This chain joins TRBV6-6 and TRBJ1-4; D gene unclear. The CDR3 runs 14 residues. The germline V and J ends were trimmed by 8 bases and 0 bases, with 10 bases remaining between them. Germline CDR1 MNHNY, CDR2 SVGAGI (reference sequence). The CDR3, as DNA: TGTGCCAGCGCAGGCACTTCAACTAATGAAAAACTGTTTTTT. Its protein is CASAGTSTNEKLFF.

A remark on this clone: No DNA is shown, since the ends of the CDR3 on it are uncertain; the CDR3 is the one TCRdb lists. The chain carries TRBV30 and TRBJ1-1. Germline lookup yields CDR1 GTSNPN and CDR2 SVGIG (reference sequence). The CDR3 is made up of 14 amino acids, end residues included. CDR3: CAWSVLRASTEAFF.

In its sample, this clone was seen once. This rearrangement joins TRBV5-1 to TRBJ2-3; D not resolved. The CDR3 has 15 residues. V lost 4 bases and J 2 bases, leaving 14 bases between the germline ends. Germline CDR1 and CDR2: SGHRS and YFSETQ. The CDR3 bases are TGCGCCAGCAGCCTACAAGGAAGACACACAGATACGCAGTATTTT. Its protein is CASSLQGRHTDTQYF.

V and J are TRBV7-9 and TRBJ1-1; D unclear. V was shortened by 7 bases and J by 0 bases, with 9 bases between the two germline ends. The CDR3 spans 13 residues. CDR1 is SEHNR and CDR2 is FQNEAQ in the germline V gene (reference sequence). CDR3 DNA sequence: TGTGCCAGCACCGGCTATGTGAACACTGAAGCTTTCTTT. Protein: CASTGYVNTEAFF.

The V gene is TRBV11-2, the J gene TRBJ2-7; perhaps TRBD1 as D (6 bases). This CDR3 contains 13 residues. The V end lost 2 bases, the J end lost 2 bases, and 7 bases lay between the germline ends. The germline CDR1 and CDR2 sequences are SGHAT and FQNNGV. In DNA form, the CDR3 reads TGTGCCAGCAGCTTAAGGACAGCCTACGAGCAGTACTTC. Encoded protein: CASSLRTAYEQYF.

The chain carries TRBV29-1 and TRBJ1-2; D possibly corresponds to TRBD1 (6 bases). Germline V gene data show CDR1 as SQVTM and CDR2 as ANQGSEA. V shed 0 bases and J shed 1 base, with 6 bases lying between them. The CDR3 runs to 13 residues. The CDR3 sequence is CSVEEQGNYGYTF. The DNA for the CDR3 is TGCAGCGTTGAAGAACAGGGTAACTATGGCTACACCTTC.

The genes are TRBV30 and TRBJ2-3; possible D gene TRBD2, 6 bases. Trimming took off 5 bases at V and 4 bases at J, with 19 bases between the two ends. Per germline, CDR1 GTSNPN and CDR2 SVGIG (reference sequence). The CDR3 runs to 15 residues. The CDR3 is CAWGDGSAIADTQYF. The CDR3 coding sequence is TGTGCCTGGGGGGACGGGAGCGCCATCGCAGATACGCAGTATTTT.

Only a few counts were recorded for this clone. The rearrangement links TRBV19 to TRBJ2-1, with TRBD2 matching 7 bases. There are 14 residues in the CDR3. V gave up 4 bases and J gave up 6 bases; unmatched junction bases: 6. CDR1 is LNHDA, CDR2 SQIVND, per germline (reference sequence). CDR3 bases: TGTGCCAGTAGTAGGGGGGGACGGTCCAATGAGCAGTTCTTC. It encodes CASSRGGRSNEQFF.

The CDR3: CASRQGLSSTDTQYF. CDR3 coding DNA: TGTGCCAGCCGACAGGGGTTATCTAGCACAGATACGCAGTATTTT. V and J are TRBV9 and TRBJ2-3, with 8 bases identical to TRBD1. The CDR3 spans 15 residues. After removal of 7 bases from V and 0 bases from J, the junction contained 7 bases not matched to a gene. CDR1 and CDR2 (germline): SGDLS, YYNGEE.

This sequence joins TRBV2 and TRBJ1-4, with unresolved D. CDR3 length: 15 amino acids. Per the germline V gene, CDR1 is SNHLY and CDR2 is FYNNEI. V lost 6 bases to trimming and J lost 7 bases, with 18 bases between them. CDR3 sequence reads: CASSSGSRRSEKLFF. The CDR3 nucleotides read TGTGCCAGCAGCTCAGGTTCCCGGAGAAGTGAAAAACTGTTTTTT. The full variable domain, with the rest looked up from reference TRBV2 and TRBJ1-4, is EPEVTQTPSHQVTQMGQEVILRCVPISNHLYFYWYRQILGQKVEFLVSFYNNEISEKSEIFDDQFSVERPDGSNFTLKIRSTKLEDSAMYFCASSSGSRRSEKLFFGSGTQLSVL.